These 6 T cell receptor beta chains were all obtained from the same sample, sequenced in a study of T cell repertoires in cytomegalovirus infection (dated by TCRdb to between 2018 and 2021). Which antigens these TCRs recognize remains unknown. Sequencer: Illumina HiSeq 1500. In-frame beta chains were kept once TCRdb had trimmed the public reads at Q25 with fastp and called clones with MiXCR. Every CDR3 protein is listed once, alongside the most common genes and DNA of its rows. The sample profile shows about 110,000 distinct CDR3 sequences; under 35% of them were found once. 41% of the sample goes to the ten largest clones. Explained via the paper, the treatment or condition label denotes: in vitro stimulation with specific CMV peptide epitopes to enrich CMV-specific T cells. Material: CD8+ T cells from cultured PBMCs, obtained from culture after CMV antigen stimulation. These receptors were obtained from a human donor in good health (CMV status not recorded). Some clones in this sample may be carry-over from other donors' samples.

This sequence joins TRBV29-1 and TRBJ2-7; 7 bases match TRBD1. The CDR3 has 16 amino acids. The V segment lost 3 bases and the J segment 3 bases; nucleotides outside the gene matches: 14. From germline, CDR1 is SQVTM and CDR2 ANQGSEA. CDR3 amino acids: CSVEGVIRGRSYEQYF. The CDR3 DNA is TGCAGCGTTGAGGGGGTGATTAGGGGGCGAAGCTACGAGCAGTACTTC.

The V gene is TRBV11-2, the J gene TRBJ2-7; 7 bases map to TRBD1. The CDR3 loop spans 14 amino acids. The junction had 2 bases not matched to a gene; V was cut back by 0 bases and J by 3 bases. CDR1 and CDR2 from the germline V gene are SGHAT and FQNNGV. DNA of the CDR3: TGTGCCAGCAGCTTAGACAACAGGGGCTACGAGCAGTACTTC. It encodes CASSLDNRGYEQYF.

This clonotype came up once. The V and J genes are TRBV20-1 and TRBJ2-1; 13 nucleotides agree with TRBD2. Germline loops: CDR1 DFQATT, CDR2 SNEGSKA (reference sequence). The CDR3 totals 16 residues. V shed 3 bases, J shed 5 bases, and the junction held 7 bases outside the gene matches. The DNA of the CDR3 is TGCAGTGCTAGGGGACTAGCGGGGATAACCCACAATGAGCAGTTCTTC. Residues: CSARGLAGITHNEQFF.

The CDR3: CASSLWSVAFF. As DNA, the CDR3 is TGTGCCAGCAGCTTATGGAGTGTAGCTTTCTTT. The chain links TRBV7-2 to TRBJ1-1; no clear D. The CDR3 is 11 amino acids. Germline V gives CDR1 SGHTA, CDR2 FQGNSA. With 2 bases removed from V and 10 bases from J, the gap between germline ends came to 8 bases.

This chain joins TRBV7-2 and TRBJ1-1; D is uncertain. The V end lost 3 bases, the J end lost 4 bases, and 6 bases lay between the germline ends. Germline-derived CDR1 and CDR2 are SGHTA and FQGNSA. The CDR3 extends over 12 amino acids. The CDR3 spells CASSFGLTEAFF. CDR3 coding DNA: TGTGCCAGCAGCTTTGGCCTCACTGAAGCTTTCTTT.

The chain couples TRBV20-1 to TRBJ1-6, with a weak D call TRBD1 (5 bases). CDR1 and CDR2 from the germline V gene are DFQATT and SNEGSKA (reference sequence). The CDR3 contains 16 residues. With 1 base removed from V and 0 bases from J, the gap between germline ends came to 10 bases. CDR3 nucleotide sequence: TGCAGTGCTAGAGGCAGGGCGAGCTCCTATAATTCACCCCTCCACTTT. Protein sequence: CSARGRASSYNSPLHF.